This record looks at one TCR beta chain sequence and its context. Per the original data handling: Filtering differed for immunoSEQ, which gave only junction sequences without quality scores. TCRdb keeps only in-frame clones here, not all; method: immunoSEQ multiplex PCR. Clonal size and the V and J genes are those of that table, whereas D and trimming came from the DNA. This sample has more than 2,000,000 clones, with 90% to 95% found just once. After removal of 2 bases from V and 0 bases from J, the junction contained 7 bases not matched to a gene. CDR3 length: 17 residues. Germline-derived CDR1 and CDR2 are LGHNA and YSLEER. This entry is derived from a study of shared clonotypes between healthy human individuals. Study at large: Serving as donors were two women and three men, whose ages spanned 18 to 49.

The sequenced material came from naive CD4+ T cells sorted from blood. Subset noted: CD45RA+ positively selected. The J gene is TRBJ2-1, the V gene TRBV4-3; 7 bases are shared with TRBD1. This sequence originates from a man between 18 and 29 years old in good health. This CDR3 reads CASSQNPGTVSYNEQFF. In DNA form, the CDR3 reads TGCGCCAGCAGCCAAAACCCCGGGACAGTCTCCTACAATGAGCAGTTCTTC.